This is a list of T cell receptor beta chains from one sample in a study of STAT5B mutations in CD4+ large granular lymphocyte leukemia. Sequencing used immunoSEQ multiplex PCR; TCRdb keeps in-frame clones, though not all of them. The sample has 30,000 to 35,000 clones, 76% seen once; the top ten hold 7% to 9%. The source material was CD4+ T cells from blood buffy coats. Receptors were obtained from a human donor in good health. Both conserved end residues are part of each CDR3. A D gene is named only where the DNA matches it firmly. A clone size is listed for some rows: how often the clone was seen (once, few, many), or a class if it is expanded.

clone size,D gene,J gene,V gene,CDR3 DNA,CDR3 protein
NA,TRBD1,TRBJ2-5,TRBV19,TGTGCCAGTAGTAGGGACAGTGGAGAGACCCAGTACTTC,CASSRDSGETQYF
NA,NA,TRBJ2-1,TRBV6-5,TGTGCCAGCAGTTACCGTCTCAATGAGCAGTTCTTC,CASSYRLNEQFF
few,NA,TRBJ1-5,TRBV18,TGTGCCAGCTCACCCGCAGGGCCCGATCAGCCCCAGCATTTT,CASSPAGPDQPQHF
NA,NA,TRBJ1-2,TRBV29-1,TGCAGCGTTGAATCGGGCGTCGAGAACTATGGCTACACCTTC,CSVESGVENYGYTF
NA,TRBD2,TRBJ2-1,TRBV7-6,TGTGCCAGCAGCTTTCCTAGCGGGCGACACAATGAGCAGTTCTTC,CASSFPSGRHNEQFF
NA,NA,TRBJ1-2,TRBV7-2,TGTGCCAGCAGCTTGTCAGGGAACTACTATGGCTACACCTTC,CASSLSGNYYGYTF
NA,NA,TRBJ2-7,TRBV18,TGTGCCAGCTCACCTGGGACTATAGAAGGGGGCGAGCAGTACTTC,CASSPGTIEGGEQYF
few,NA,TRBJ1-5,TRBV18,TGTGCCAGCTCACCACCTGGGTGGCTAGATAGCAATCAGCCCCAGCATTTT,CASSPPGWLDSNQPQHF
NA,NA,TRBJ1-3,TRBV7-8,TGTGCCAGCAGATCCTCTGGAAACACCATATATTTT,CASRSSGNTIYF
once,TRBD1,TRBJ1-4,TRBV7-8,TGTGCCAGCAGCCCCAACCGGGACAGATCTAATGAAAAACTGTTTTTT,CASSPNRDRSNEKLFF